This T cell receptor beta chain is drawn from a study of post-analysis software for immune sequencing data (dated by TCRdb to between 2015 and 2017). For the wider study: Relapsing-remitting, secondary progressive and progressive-relapsing multiple sclerosis were recorded as disease courses, and subtype annotation was lacking for some patients. A subset of samples was prepared in parallel using single-end sample barcoding, then pooled and co-amplified after Illumina adapter ligation. The multiple sclerosis patient repertoires were compared with some twelve previously published healthy control repertoires from donors aged roughly 6 to 25 years.

CDR1 and CDR2 were assigned from the germline V gene as SGHTA and FQGNSA. The CDR3, cysteine through phenylalanine, is 17 amino acids long. The CDR3 DNA has 51 bases and is translated from base 1. V is pared back by 1 base and J by 2 bases, with 18 bases lying between the germline termini. To demonstrate the VDJtools post-analysis software, TCR beta repertoires were profiled from the peripheral blood of about 13 young patients with multiple sclerosis. The multiple sclerosis patients were children and adolescents between 6 and 15 years of age. The research as a whole found: When samples were clustered directly using the F measure, samples prepared in the same batch co-clustered strongly, which prompted a batch-effect correction. The control group was slightly older than the multiple sclerosis patient group. Significantly higher frequencies in patients than in controls were found for several TRBV segments, including TRBV5-6, TRBV5-1 and TRBV20-1. Multiple sclerosis patients had significantly lower normalized Chao1 diversity than controls, a result that suggests substantial peripheral T-cell clonal expansion.

There are a few counts of this clonotype. The target of this receptor is not known. It has no much larger one-base neighbor in the sample; base qualities were not kept. The library was made by PCR. Sequencing instrument: Illumina HiSeq 2500. To reduce PCR and sequencing biases, unique molecular identifiers were built into the TCR beta cDNA libraries. Per 1 to 10 million input T cells, approximately 500,000 cDNA molecules were obtained, such that each molecule approximated one T cell. Patient libraries were prepared and sequenced with the same protocol used for the earlier healthy control dataset. Samples belonging to the same batch were prepared together, multiplexed and sequenced on a shared HiSeq lane. The original methods were these. Raw barcoded reads were processed with MIGEC, discarding single-read molecular identifier groups before consensus assembly and CDR3 extraction. Clonotype tables were post-analysed with VDJtools, normalizing diversity by down-sampling all datasets to the smallest sample size. To correct batch-related cross-sample contamination, repertoire overlap clustering matched CDR3 amino acid sequences but not nucleotide sequences. TCRdb reanalyzed the raw reads on its own, using fastp at Q25 for trimming and MiXCR for clone calling, and kept in-frame beta chains. Rows matching on CDR3 protein sequence are summarized as one entry with the most common DNA and genes. TCRdb's processing, not the authors' own work, is the source of the V and J calls. In this sample the table shows roughly 430,000 distinct CDR3 sequences, less than 40% of which occur a single time. 7.6% of the sample rests with the top ten.

Here the chain combines TRBV7-2 and TRBJ2-7; TRBD2 is a possible D gene, resting on 6 matching bases. Input material: blood. The receptor comes from a girl aged 2 to 9 with multiple sclerosis. CDR3 region: CASSLGKTSSLTYEQYF. The DNA is as follows: TGTGCCAGCAGCTTAGGGAAGACTAGTTCACTAACCTACGAGCAGTACTTC.